What follows are 15 T cell receptor beta chains derived from one specimen sequenced in a study of OX40 agonist ivuxolimab in advanced cancers. Profiled with immunoSEQ multiplex PCR; TCRdb holds only in-frame clones, not every one. The top ten hold roughly 29% of the sample, which has 15,000 to 20,000 clones, 78% seen once. This specimen was CD4+ or CD8+ T cells sorted from blood, taken in a trial of the OX40 agonist ivuxolimab. The receptors stem from an adult with an advanced solid tumor such as melanoma, head and neck, liver or kidney cancer.

The chain links TRBV30 to TRBJ1-1; no firm D call. Germline assignment: CDR1 GTSNPN and CDR2 SVGIG (reference sequence). V was trimmed by 3 bases and J by 1 base, leaving 6 bases between them. The CDR3 spans 12 residues. The CDR3 protein is CAWSNGNTEAFF. The DNA for the CDR3 is TGTGCCTGGAGCAACGGGAACACTGAAGCTTTCTTT.

The genes are TRBV28 and TRBJ1-2; D is undetermined. Germline V gene sequence: CDR1 MDHEN, CDR2 SYDVKM. This CDR3 comprises 14 residues. Trimming stripped 3 bases from V and 8 bases from J, with 16 bases between. CDR3 DNA: TGTGCCAGCAGTTTCCCACATCTCCCGGGAGGCTACACCTTC. Protein: CASSFPHLPGGYTF.

This sequence joins TRBV6-5 and TRBJ2-2; TRBD2 might be the D (6 bases). The germline CDR1 and CDR2 sequences are MNHEY and SVGAGI. V was clipped by 5 bases and J by 6 bases, with 16 bases between them. There are 15 residues in the CDR3. The chain's CDR3 is CASSITTAGSGELFF. The CDR3 nucleotides read TGTGCCAGCAGTATTACAACCGCGGGGTCCGGGGAGCTGTTTTTT.

V gene TRBV9 combines with J gene TRBJ2-7; the D gene is possibly TRBD2 (6 bases). The CDR3 extends over 14 amino acids. Looked up from germline, CDR1 is SGDLS and CDR2 is YYNGEE. V was trimmed by 0 bases and J by 4 bases, leaving 11 bases between them. CDR3 sequence: CASSVGGELYEQYF. CDR3 DNA: TGTGCCAGCAGCGTAGGCGGGGAGTTGTACGAGCAGTACTTC.

The chain is built from TRBV14 and TRBJ2-5; no firm D call. CDR3 length equals 15 residues. With 0 bases removed from V and 0 bases from J, the gap between germline ends came to 8 bases. Germline loops: CDR1 SGHDN, CDR2 FVKESK. CDR3 nucleotide sequence: TGTGCCAGCAGCCAAGAGAACAGCTACCAAGAGACCCAGTACTTC. Protein sequence: CASSQENSYQETQYF.

This chain links TRBV28 with TRBJ2-2, with 8 bases aligning to TRBD1. CDR3 size: 17 residues. Germline CDR1 reads MDHEN; CDR2 reads SYDVKM. The V segment lost 5 bases and the J segment 2 bases; nucleotides outside the gene matches: 10. CDR3 DNA: TGTGCCAGCAGTAAGACAGGGGCCGGCCCCAACACCGGGGAGCTGTTTTTT. This translates into CASSKTGAGPNTGELFF.

The V and J genes are TRBV19 and TRBJ2-1, with D tentatively TRBD1 (6 bases). Trimming removed 7 bases from V and 7 bases from J, with 17 bases in between. The CDR3 length is 14 residues. From germline, CDR1 is LNHDA and CDR2 SQIVND (reference sequence). The CDR3 bases are TGTGCCAGTACGATTTCAGGGGTTTGGAATGAGCAGTTCTTC. It codes for CASTISGVWNEQFF.

The chain has TRBV5-4 and TRBJ2-5; 8 positions match TRBD1. J lost 3 bases, V lost 2 bases, and 3 bases had no gene match. Germline CDR1 and CDR2: SGHNT and YYREEE (reference sequence). The CDR3 covers 14 residues. The CDR3 sequence: CASSFGQGEETQYF. DNA for the CDR3: TGTGCCAGCAGCTTCGGACAGGGTGAAGAGACCCAGTACTTC.

V usage is TRBV5-6 and J usage is TRBJ2-7; 13 bases fit TRBD2. The V and J ends lost 4 bases and 0 bases, in that order; junction bases with no gene match: 7. In germline, CDR1 is SGHDT, CDR2 YYEEEE. The CDR3 sequence is 17 residues long. This CDR3 is CASSPGLAGLFSYEQYF. CDR3 coding DNA: TGTGCCAGCAGCCCGGGACTAGCGGGGCTCTTCTCCTACGAGCAGTACTTC.

For this clone: A much larger clone sits a single nucleotide away, making a read error possible. The CDR3 region has the DNA TGTGCCAGCAGCGTAGGTGGCACAGATACGCAGTATTTT. Translated, it gives CASSVGGTDTQYF. The chain has TRBV9 and TRBJ2-3; D is undetermined. CDR3 size: 13 residues. The germline V gene has CDR1 SGDLS and CDR2 YYNGEE. V lost 0 bases and J lost 1, with 3 bases in between.

The chain employs TRBV6-5 and TRBJ1-1; TRBD1 might be the D (5 bases). This CDR3 comprises 11 residues. Germline CDR1 MNHEY, CDR2 SVGAGI. The V end lost 6 bases, the J end lost 5 bases, and 7 bases lay between the germline ends. This CDR3 reads CASRGGTEAFF. The CDR3 DNA is TGTGCCAGCAGGGGGGGGACTGAAGCTTTCTTT.

The chain combines TRBV9 with TRBJ2-2, with D perhaps matching TRBD2 (6 bases). This CDR3 is 18 amino acids long. Trimming removed 0 bases at V and 0 bases at J, with 15 bases between. The germline V gene encodes CDR1 SGDLS and CDR2 YYNGEE. CDR3 DNA sequence: TGTGCCAGCAGCGTAGCTCGGGCTAGCGAGGCGAACACCGGGGAGCTGTTTTTT. It encodes CASSVARASEANTGELFF.

V and J are TRBV14 and TRBJ2-5, with D perhaps given as TRBD1 or TRBD2 (5 bases each). The CDR3 consists of 14 residues. Germline V gene data show CDR1 as SGHDN and CDR2 as FVKESK. Trimming removed 1 base at V and 4 bases at J, with 10 bases between. The DNA for the CDR3 is TGTGCCAGCAGCCAAGCGACTGGGGGAGAGACCCAGTACTTC. Protein: CASSQATGGETQYF.

The chain recombines TRBV6-6 with TRBJ1-2, with TRBD1 identical over 7 bases. V shed 5 bases, J shed 4 bases, and the junction held 4 bases outside the gene matches. Germline V gene lookup returns CDR1 MNHNY and CDR2 SVGAGI (reference sequence). The CDR3 contains 13 residues. The CDR3 loop is CASSETGSYGYTF. The CDR3 DNA sequence: TGTGCCAGCAGTGAGACAGGGAGCTATGGCTACACCTTC.

The chain has TRBV7-6 and TRBJ2-5; no firm D call. This CDR3 region has 15 residues. V was clipped by 3 bases and J by 0 bases, with 11 bases between them. CDR1 is SGHVS, CDR2 FNYEAQ, per germline. CDR3 amino acids: CASSLDLGYQETQYF. The CDR3 nucleotides are TGTGCCAGCAGCTTGGATTTGGGCTACCAAGAGACCCAGTACTTC.